The 9 T cell receptor beta chains presented below share a single source sample, sequenced in a study of T-cell memory formation after mild COVID-19. TCRdb fed the 5' RACE reads into MiXCR, producing one record per CDR3 protein. Of about 150,000 distinct CDR3 sequences detected, roughly a fifth appear once; the ten largest clones hold about 2.1%. The sequenced sample consisted of PBMCs or a T cell subset sorted from them (not recorded which). These receptors all stem from an adult woman who had mild COVID-19 (a few samples of this study predate the infection). Cell type and time point are not known.

The chain uses TRBV29-1 and TRBJ2-7, with 8 nucleotides matching TRBD1. CDR1 is SQVTM and CDR2 is ANQGSEA in the germline V gene. The CDR3 covers 13 residues. V trimming: 4 bases; J trimming: 6 bases; junction bases outside the gene matches: 8. The CDR3 coding sequence is TGCAGCGTTGTGATAGGACAGGGAGGCGAGCAGTACTTC. Protein sequence: CSVVIGQGGEQYF.

This chain joins TRBV12-3 or TRBV12-4 and TRBJ1-5; D gene ambiguous. Trimming pared 6 bases from V and 1 base from J, leaving 13 bases between. This CDR3 spans 15 amino acids. DNA of the CDR3: TGTGCCAGCAGACTGCCTGGAGCCAGCAATCAGCCCCAGCATTTT. Translating it yields CASRLPGASNQPQHF.

Only a few counts were recorded for this clonotype. The chain employs TRBV21-1 and TRBJ1-1. TRBV21-1 is a recognized pseudogene. The CDR3 extends over 15 amino acids. The CDR3 spells CASSAPTGRGTEAFF. The CDR3 nucleotides are TGTGCCAGCAGCGCCCCCACAGGGAGGGGCACTGAAGCTTTCTTT.

The genes are TRBV12-3 or TRBV12-4 and TRBJ2-1; D could derive from TRBD1 or TRBD2 (7 bases each). This CDR3 has 15 amino acids. With 7 bases removed from V and 9 bases from J, the gap between germline ends came to 22 bases. The CDR3 spells CASTRGRGLVGEQFF. The CDR3 region has the DNA TGTGCCAGCACCCGGGGGAGGGGGCTTGTAGGTGAGCAGTTCTTC.

The chain is built from TRBV10-3 and TRBJ2-7; TRBD2 aligns across 7 bases. V was clipped by 2 bases and J by 2 bases; unmatched bases: 3. From germline, CDR1 is ENHRY and CDR2 SYGVKD. The CDR3 is 14 residues long. The CDR3 protein is CAISEGLGTYEQYF. For the CDR3, the DNA is TGTGCCATCAGTGAGGGACTAGGAACCTACGAGCAGTACTTC.

This clonotype was seen a few times. The rearrangement joins TRBV2 to TRBJ2-2; 8 bases map to TRBD1. CDR3 length: 15 residues. Germline CDR1 SNHLY, CDR2 FYNNEI. Trimming at V came to 5 bases and at J to 4 bases, leaving 6 bases not matched to a gene. CDR3 sequence reads: CASSPDRGITGELFF. Written as DNA, the CDR3 is TGTGCCAGCAGTCCAGACAGGGGAATCACCGGGGAGCTGTTTTTT. Looking up the rest from reference TRBV2 and TRBJ2-2 gives the full variable domain: EPEVTQTPSHQVTQMGQEVILRCVPISNHLYFYWYRQILGQKVEFLVSFYNNEISEKSEIFDDQFSVERPDGSNFTLKIRSTKLEDSAMYFCASSPDRGITGELFFGEGSRLTVL.

This clonotype came up a few times. The chain carries TRBV6-5 and TRBJ1-3; D ambiguous. The CDR3 is 13 amino acids. The V gene's germline CDR1 is MNHEY and CDR2 SVGAGI. V was cut by 5 bases and J by 3 bases, with 8 bases left in between. CDR3 DNA: TGTGCCAGCAGTGGCCGCAGTGGAAACACCATATATTTT. Translated: CASSGRSGNTIYF.

This clonotype was counted between two and nine times. This chain joins TRBV3-2 and TRBJ2-2. TRBV3-2 represents a pseudogene. The CDR3 consists of 13 residues. The CDR3 here is CASSQSDTGELFF. CDR3 nucleotides: TGTGCCAGCAGCCAATCAGACACCGGGGAGCTGTTTTTT.

This clonotype was seen only a few times. The chain uses TRBV5-1 and TRBJ1-6, with D unclear. The CDR3 consists of 15 residues. Trimming took off 2 bases at V and 2 bases at J, with 8 bases between the two ends. CDR1 and CDR2 (germline): SGHRS, YFSETQ. This CDR3 reads CASSFSNTYNSPLHF. CDR3 nucleotide sequence: TGCGCCAGCAGCTTTTCGAACACCTATAATTCACCCCTCCACTTT.